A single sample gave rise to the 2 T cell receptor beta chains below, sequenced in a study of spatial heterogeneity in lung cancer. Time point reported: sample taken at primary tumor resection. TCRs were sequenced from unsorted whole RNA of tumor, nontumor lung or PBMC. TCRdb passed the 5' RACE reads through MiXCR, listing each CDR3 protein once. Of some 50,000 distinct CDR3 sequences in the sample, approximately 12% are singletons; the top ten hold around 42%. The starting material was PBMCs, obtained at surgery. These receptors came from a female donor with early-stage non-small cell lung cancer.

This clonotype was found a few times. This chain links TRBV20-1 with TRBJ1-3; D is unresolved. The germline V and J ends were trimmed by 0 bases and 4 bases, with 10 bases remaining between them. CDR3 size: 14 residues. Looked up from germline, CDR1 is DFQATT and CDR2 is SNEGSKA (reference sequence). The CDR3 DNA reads TGCAGTGCTAGAGATACGACACCAGGAAACACCATATATTTT. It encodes CSARDTTPGNTIYF.

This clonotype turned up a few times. DNA of the CDR3: TGTGCCAGCAGTTACTCCCGGGCGCAGGGCTCCTACGAGCAGTACTTC. Its protein product is CASSYSRAQGSYEQYF. The chain combines TRBV6-2 or TRBV6-3 with TRBJ2-7; TRBD1 is a possible D gene (5 bases). The germline CDR1 and CDR2 sequences are MNHEY and SVGEGT. The CDR3 is 16 residues long. The V and J ends lost 0 bases and 0 bases respectively, with 12 bases between them.